This T cell receptor (beta chain) was sequenced for a study of cytomegalovirus exposure and HLA in healthy donors (dated by TCRdb to 2016 to 2017). Looking at the study overall: In an earlier analysis of 587 of the donors, 250 to 350 Gb of sequence data and 90 million to 120 million unique TCR beta sequences from roughly 180 million T cells were reported. An early release covering roughly 600 HLA-typed donors comprised approximately 290 gigabases of sequencing data and around 80 million unique TCR sequences. The genetic ancestry cluster associated with self-reported Caucasian donors included around four fifths of the 398 genotyped donors. The study was designed to test whether signatures of past pathogen exposure could be identified by cataloging public T cell receptors. The study used immunosequencing to profile the T cell repertoires of several hundred subjects and linked those repertoires to cytomegalovirus serostatus. In addition to the first cohort of 666 subjects, a separate validation cohort of 120 different subjects was used. To predict cytomegalovirus infection status, the study brought together high-throughput TCR immunosequencing, statistical association of individual TCRs with disease status, and machine learning. To study patterns of TCR occurrence, a later analysis re-analyzed previously published TCR beta repertoires from around 700 donors and added high-resolution HLA genotyping. In the later analysis, no new phenotypic data were used to find candidate immune exposures; instead, reliance was placed on TCR beta sequences and their occurrence across donors. In an earlier analysis of 500 to 650 of the donors, high-throughput TCR beta sequencing was used to judge whether each TCR beta V gene segment behaved as functional or pseudogenic. Alongside the repertoire data, information on donor age, sex, ethnicity and CMV serostatus was compiled. Genome-wide SNP genotypes for about 55% of the roughly 670 donors were used in a later genetic analysis, which treated that subset as a discovery cohort. All discovery cohort repertoires had been generated using a single sequencing platform. Both class I and class II loci were covered by HLA typing, at four-digit resolution. The number of typed donors differed by locus: about 620-630 for A, B, C, DRB1 and DQB1; some 540 for DQA1; around 610 for DPA1; and 450 to 480 for DPB1. Roughly 5 DR-DQ haplotypes were handled as single units for association and clustering, since linkage in the cohort was strong. Among a few hundred genotyped donors of the cohort, an average of around 240,000 unique TCR beta nucleotide sequences were sequenced per donor, 15% to 20% of them non-productive.

With regard to this clone: The clone's antigen remains unknown. Base qualities are not recorded, but no much larger clone differs from it by a single base.

The cohort consisted of hundreds of healthy bone marrow donors. Cohort members were all nominally healthy when sampled, although unrecorded immune exposures were likely present. The donor tested CMV seropositive and was one of the 289 seropositive cohort members. Each donor provided a peripheral blood sample, and peripheral blood mononuclear cells were used for TCR beta sequencing. The Qiagen DNeasy Blood Extraction Kit was used to extract genomic DNA from the blood cell samples. Overall results and qualifications from the work: Strong co-occurrence of HLA alleles, especially DR and DQ, made assigning TCR associations to individual alleles difficult. Approximately 18 rarely observed V segments, including chromosome 9 orphons, were excluded from the earlier analysis of 550 to 700 of the donors because counts were too low. Most TCR sequences were observed very rarely across donors, whereas some public TCRs were present in many individuals. It was suggested by the authors that the approach could potentially be generalized to other disease states and immunological phenotypes. In vitro tests confirmed that a few of the cytomegalovirus-associated TCR beta chains recognize cytomegalovirus antigens. CMV serostatus was the only immune exposure information available for the cohort. Several of the top co-occurrence clusters appeared to be linked to parvovirus B19, influenza, CMV and Epstein-Barr virus, according to a later analysis. A later genetic analysis associated a missense DCLRE1C variant with V-gene and J-gene trimming of TCR beta chains, and an independent cohort replicated the association. The study gave a list of roughly 150 TCR beta chains associated with cytomegalovirus. The classifier was reported to diagnose cytomegalovirus status with high specificity and sensitivity in both the original and validation cohorts. Broadly in line with IMGT annotations, most TCR beta V segments showed up in productive rearrangements about 87% or about 30% of the time in an earlier analysis of 587 of the donors. HLA typing was unavailable for some donors at each locus, so association tests used only the typed subset. At a false discovery rate of 0.05, a later analysis linked some 18,000 TCR beta sequences to specific HLA alleles. A cluster of highly shared sequence variants was judged likely to represent a technical artifact of the sequencing pipeline. A later analysis found that TCR association rates varied across HLA loci, with DRB1 alleles showing the most associated TCRs and HLA-C alleles the fewest. Because the 87-base-pair reads could not distinguish some IMGT-functional V segments, including TRBV6-2 and TRBV6-3, those segments were excluded. A further reported finding was that TCR beta sequences accurately predicted the HLA-A and HLA-B alleles for most subjects in the first cohort. Sequencing depth was assumed to be roughly uniform across donors in the presence/absence analyses, though that assumption may not hold. Compared with the roughly 710-donor mean, donors in an Asian-associated ancestry cluster had fewer N-insertions in productive TCRs, according to a later genetic analysis. Linkage disequilibrium might explain the correlated functional status among segregating V segments, but an unknown experimental factor could not be ruled out. In a later analysis, most CMV-associated TCR beta chains were found to appear HLA-restricted, with HLA associations seemingly driven largely by CMV exposure. In a later analysis, HLA-associated TCR beta chains were found to be more clonally expanded and to have lower generation probabilities than equally common non-associated chains. The cohort was sequenced for TCR beta chains only, and without alpha or paired-chain data the features that could be detected were limited.

V and J are trimmed by 1 base and 8 bases, and the gene matches miss 7 bases of the junction. From cysteine to phenylalanine, the CDR3 is 15 amino acids long. CDR3 DNA only is kept here, 45 bases in frame from base 1. CDR1 and CDR2, per the germline V gene, are MRHNA and SNTAGT. Library generation was performed with the immunoSEQ multiplex PCR assay. A mixture of 60 forward primers for TCR Vbeta segments and 13 reverse primers for TCR Jbeta segments was used in the multiplex PCR. The CDR3 region of rearranged TCR beta genes was amplified from genomic DNA by a multiplex PCR assay. Amplified TCR beta libraries were sequenced as 87-base-pair reads on the Illumina HiSeq System. From the authors' description of their analysis: Across the roughly 640 repertoires, a later analysis counted some 80 million unique TCR beta chains, 9 million to 14 million of which were shared by at least two donors. To remove PCR and sequencing errors, raw reads were error-corrected and collapsed into unique sequences using a nearest-neighbor algorithm that merged closely related sequences. Alignment of CDR3 sequences to IMGT reference sequences was used to assign V, D and J gene segments. For a sequence to be retained, a match of at least six nucleotides was required to both a V gene segment and a J gene segment. A rearrangement counted as productive if the CDR3 had no stop codons and remained in frame with V and J, and every other rearrangement counted as non-productive. CDR3 was defined according to IMGT convention as the region running from the second conserved V-encoded cysteine to the conserved J-encoded phenylalanine. In an earlier analysis of 500 to 650 of the donors, sequences lacking an unambiguous match to a single V gene segment were excluded. An earlier analysis of under 750 of the donors called V segments functional above 56.7% productive rearrangements and segregating when the between-donor standard deviation exceeded 5%. A statistical classification framework was developed to diagnose cytomegalovirus status using the catalog of TCR beta chain sequences. In a later analysis, V and J genes were assigned by comparing TCR nucleotide sequences against IMGT/GENE-DB human TR gene sequences. The TCRdist pipeline was used in a later analysis to assign CDR3 sequences and most-parsimonious VDJ recombination scenarios. A later analysis defined each TCR beta chain by its CDR3 amino acid sequence plus V-gene family, and excluded reads lacking a unique V-gene family. To address suspected cross-contamination and a sequencing artifact, a later analysis removed 450 to 700 highly shared, low-generation-probability nucleotide sequences. In a later analysis, a clonal expansion index was calculated for each public chain from normalized within-repertoire ranks of inferred template counts. In a later analysis, generation probabilities were computed using a VDJ recombination model fitted to out-of-frame rearrangements, and the results were checked against IGoR. Hypergeometric tests were used in a later analysis to score TCR-TCR, TCR-HLA and TCR-CMV co-occurrence, with a repertoire-size bias correction applied to the TCR pairs. False discovery rates were estimated in a later analysis by permuting HLA or CMV assignments 20 times. In a later analysis, co-occurring TCRs were grouped using DBSCAN, with TCRdist sequence similarity added in when clustering inside HLA-allele-positive subsets. For co-occurrence clustering, repertoires with fewer than 30,000 or more than 120,000 public chains were excluded, along with five repertoires with anomalous nucleotide sharing. In TCRdb, the immuneACCESS table is reduced to in-frame sequences with V and J assigned. These tables do not hold every clone; where another copy was compared, an unresolved V gene accounts for under half, and the others remain unexplained. V and J calls and clone size come straight from that table; D and trimming were deduced from the DNA. A total of over 200,000 clones appear in this sample, roughly 82% of them only once. Of the sample, around 6% falls within the top ten clones.

The receptor's source is a man aged 40-55 years in good health and CMV-seropositive. Sequences were obtained from PBMCs. The sequence joins TRBV6-4 to TRBJ2-1, and TRBD2 aligns with 8 junction nucleotides. The nucleotides are TGTGCCAGCAGTGACTACGGGCGGGAGGAAGATGAGCAGTTCTTC. Its protein is CASSDYGREEDEQFF.